Shown below are 21 T cell receptor beta chains from a single sample sequenced in a study of prognosis after radiotherapy for stage I lung cancer. Genomic DNA was subjected to two-round multiplex PCR for amplification of TCR beta CDR3. The use of primers specific to each TRBV and TRBJ gene characterized first-round PCR. TCRdb itself ran the multiplex PCR reads through MiXCR, one entry per CDR3 protein. This sample has 14,000 or so distinct CDR3 sequences; 25% to 30% occur once, and the top ten carry roughly an eighth. The starting material was PBMCs, obtained before or after stereotactic body radiation therapy (not recorded which). These receptors all come from a donor aged 50 or older with non-small cell lung cancer.

This sequence joins TRBV7-9 and TRBJ2-5, with D possibly matching TRBD2 (6 bases). With 5 bases removed from V and 5 bases from J, the gap between germline ends came to 21 bases. The CDR3 extends over 16 amino acids. Germline-derived CDR1 and CDR2 are SEHNR and FQNEAQ (reference sequence). In DNA, the CDR3 is TGTGCCAGCAGCAAACAAGGAGGGTGCAGCCCGGAGACCCAGTACTTC. This gives the protein CASSKQGGCSPETQYF. The entire variable domain, with the rest obtained from reference TRBV7-9 and TRBJ2-5, is as follows: DTGVSQNPRHKITKRGQNVTFRCDPISEHNRLYWYRQTLGQGPEFLTYFQNEAQLEKSRLLSDRFSAERPKGSFSTLEIQRTEQGDSAMYLCASSKQGGCSPETQYFGPGTRLLVL.

This clonotype appeared many times. This rearrangement joins TRBV9 to TRBJ2-1, with D maybe TRBD1 (6 bases). Trimming stripped 4 bases from V and 7 bases from J, with 15 bases between. Looked up from germline, CDR1 is SGDLS and CDR2 is YYNGEE. CDR3 length: 14 residues. The CDR3 is CASSLQGSGNEQFF. As DNA, the CDR3 is TGTGCCAGCAGCCTACAGGGATCGGGTAATGAGCAGTTCTTC.

The rearrangement links TRBV3-2 to TRBJ2-2. TRBV3-2 is noted as a pseudogene. The CDR3 runs to 16 residues. CDR3 sequence: CASSQDRERDTGELFF. CDR3 DNA: TGTGCCAGCAGCCAAGATCGGGAAAGAGACACCGGGGAGCTGTTTTTT.

This clonotype occurred many times. This CDR3 reads CASHPLRSGETQYF. DNA for the CDR3: TGTGCCTCCCACCCGTTGCGCAGCGGGGAGACCCAGTACTTC. V is TRBV30 and J is TRBJ2-5; a weak D match, TRBD2 (6 bases). Per the germline V gene, CDR1 is GTSNPN and CDR2 is SVGIG (reference sequence). V was pared by 7 bases and J by 5 bases, with 20 bases between. The CDR3 is 14 amino acids.

This clonotype was seen at least ten times. The CDR3 DNA reads as TGTGCCAGTCGAAACAGGGAAATGAATTCACCCCTCCACTTT. Translated, it gives CASRNREMNSPLHF. The chain employs TRBV19 and TRBJ1-6, with D perhaps TRBD1 (6 bases). CDR1 is LNHDA and CDR2 is SQIVND in the germline V gene (reference sequence). The V end lost 8 bases, the J end lost 7 bases, and 15 bases lay between the germline ends. The CDR3 is 14 residues long. Looking up the rest from reference TRBV19 and TRBJ1-6 gives the full variable domain: DGGITQSPKYLFRKEGQNVTLSCEQNLNHDAMYWYRQDPGQGLRLIYYSQIVNDFQKGDIAEGYSVSREKKESFPLTVTSAQKNPTAFYLCASRNREMNSPLHFGNGTRLTVT.

This clonotype occurred many times. The chain couples TRBV6-1 to TRBJ1-1; D remains ambiguous. The V end was cut by 3 bases, the J end by 4 bases, with 12 bases between. Looked up from germline, CDR1 is MNHNS and CDR2 is SASEGT. This CDR3 has 14 amino acids. CDR3 nucleotide sequence: TGTGCCAGCAGTGATTATTGGGCTGTCACTGAAGCTTTCTTT. This encodes CASSDYWAVTEAFF.

This clonotype has ten or more counts. This chain uses TRBV30 with TRBJ2-7, with D perhaps matching TRBD2 (6 bases). V lost 1 base to trimming and J lost 4 bases, with 8 bases between them. Germline CDR1 GTSNPN, CDR2 SVGIG (reference sequence). CDR3 size: 12 residues. CDR3 sequence (DNA): TGTGCCTGGAGTGGGGGAGGTTACGAGCAGTACTTC. The encoded protein is CAWSGGGYEQYF.

Details on this clonotype: One end of the junction is discordant with germline, which a read error may explain. J is TRBJ2-1 and V is TRBV11-2; 7 bases fit TRBD2. The V gene's germline CDR1 is SGHAT and CDR2 FQNNGV. The CDR3 length is 14 residues. The CDR3 sequence: CGSPPLAGDNEQFF. The DNA of the CDR3 is TGTGGCAGCCCCCCGCTGGCGGGAGACAATGAGCAGTTCTTC.

The gene calls are TRBV6-5 and TRBJ2-7, with D perhaps given as TRBD1 or TRBD2 (6 bases each). The CDR3 extends over 15 amino acids. Trimming shortened V by 2 bases and J by 1 base, and 12 bases separated the two germline ends. The germline V gene has CDR1 MNHEY and CDR2 SVGAGI. The CDR3 bases are TGTGCCAGCAGTTACAGGGGGGCTCCTTCCTACGAGCAGTACTTC. Its protein is CASSYRGAPSYEQYF.

On this clonotype: This is likely an artifact of a read error, given a far larger clone one base away. V and J are TRBV6-2 or TRBV6-3 and TRBJ2-7, with D tentatively TRBD2 (7 bases). CDR3 length: 15 amino acids. V lost 5 bases and J lost 7, with 21 bases in between. CDR1 MNHEY and CDR2 SVGEGT come from the germline V gene. CDR3 sequence (DNA): TGTGCCAGCAGTACCCCTAGAGGGGGGGCAGGGGAGCAGTACTTC. Its protein product is CASSTPRGGAGEQYF.

The rearrangement joins TRBV6-1 to TRBJ2-7, with D possibly TRBD2 on 6 matching bases. Germline values: CDR1 MNHNS, CDR2 SASEGT. V lost 1 base to trimming and J lost 4 bases, with 11 bases between them. The CDR3 runs 14 residues. This CDR3 is CASSEGGVWYEQYF. As DNA, the CDR3 is TGTGCCAGCAGTGAAGGGGGGGTGTGGTACGAGCAGTACTTC.

This clonotype was found once. This is likely an artifact of a read error, given a far larger clone one base away. The V call is TRBV6-5, the J call TRBJ1-1; a weak D match, TRBD1 (6 bases). Germline CDR1 MNHEY, CDR2 SVGAGI. This CDR3 is 14 amino acids long. CDR3 sequence reads: CASSARGGGTEDFF. Written as DNA, the CDR3 is TGTGCCAGCAGTGCGCGGGGGGGGGGCACTGAAGATTTCTTT.

This clonotype was counted many times. The chain carries TRBV11-2 and TRBJ2-7; D is undetermined. This CDR3 is 12 amino acids long. Trimming removed 3 bases at V and 5 bases at J, with 8 bases between. Per the germline V gene, CDR1 is SGHAT and CDR2 is FQNNGV. The CDR3 reads CASSFGMDEQYF. The CDR3 bases are TGTGCCAGCAGCTTTGGGATGGACGAGCAGTACTTC.

As to this clonotype: Sequence at one end of the junction differs from germline and may be a read error. The chain is built from TRBV20-1 and TRBJ2-1; D possibly corresponds to TRBD2 (6 bases). Germline CDR1 DFQATT, CDR2 SNEGSKA (reference sequence). This CDR3 is 15 amino acids long. For the CDR3, the DNA is TGCAGTGCCCCCGGGCGGGGTAGCTCCTACAATGTGCAGTTCTTC. Amino acids: CSAPGRGSSYNVQFF.

This clonotype was picked up many times. The chain links TRBV3-1 to TRBJ2-5; D gene unclear. The germline gives CDR1 LGHDT, CDR2 YNNKEL (reference sequence). This CDR3 is 18 amino acids long. Trimming removed 1 base at V and 5 bases at J, with 23 bases between. DNA of the CDR3: TGTGCCAGCAGCCAAGTAAGATCTGGGCCAACCTTCGGGGAGACCCAGTACTTC. It yields the protein CASSQVRSGPTFGETQYF.

This clonotype has a count of ten or more. This chain links TRBV7-8 with TRBJ2-3; the match to TRBD2 covers 8 bases. Germline V lookup: CDR1 SGHVS, CDR2 FQNEAQ. After removal of 2 bases from V and 2 bases from J, the junction contained 3 bases not matched to a gene. CDR3 length: 15 amino acids. CDR3 coding DNA: TGTGCCAGCAGCTTACAAGCGGGGGACACAGATACGCAGTATTTT. This codes for CASSLQAGDTDTQYF. The whole variable domain, filled in from reference TRBV7-8 and TRBJ2-3, reads GAGVSQSPRYKVAKRGQDVALRCDPISGHVSLFWYQQALGQGPEFLTYFQNEAQLDKSGLPSDRFFAERPEGSVSTLKIQRTQQEDSAVYLCASSLQAGDTDTQYFGPGTRLTVL.

This clonotype was counted at least ten times. The chain employs TRBV9 and TRBJ1-3; 7 bases agree with TRBD1. Germline assignment: CDR1 SGDLS and CDR2 YYNGEE. This CDR3 is built from 19 residues. V shed 3 bases, J shed 0 bases, and the junction held 15 bases outside the gene matches. Here the CDR3 DNA reads TGTGCCAGCAGCGCCCACGGGACAGTGGGGGTAAACTCTGGAAACACCATATATTTT. It yields the protein CASSAHGTVGVNSGNTIYF.

In its sample, this clonotype was seen many times. The chain links TRBV30 to TRBJ2-7; D ambiguous. The CDR3 contains 11 residues. Deletions cut 8 bases from V and 3 bases from J, with 11 bases between. Per the germline V gene, CDR1 is GTSNPN and CDR2 is SVGIG (reference sequence). The CDR3 loop reads CAGRTDYEQYF. DNA for the CDR3: TGTGCCGGTAGGACGGACTACGAGCAGTACTTC.

This clonotype is medium-sized (0.01 to 0.1%) in the sample. The genes are TRBV7-8 and TRBJ2-3; 12 bases map to TRBD2. Looked up from germline, CDR1 is SGHVS and CDR2 is FQNEAQ. V lost 3 bases, J lost 4 bases, and 2 bases stayed unmatched. This CDR3 contains 15 residues. The CDR3 loop reads CASSLRTSGADTQYF. The CDR3 nucleotides read TGTGCCAGCAGCTTGCGGACTAGCGGGGCAGATACGCAGTATTTT.

This clonotype was found once. It differs at one base from a far larger clone, so likely a read error. The CDR3 nucleotides read TGTGCCATCAGACCCCAGGGGCGGGACCGGGGGTTCTTC. Its protein product is CAIRPQGRDRGFF. The chain carries TRBV10-3 and TRBJ2-5; the D call may be TRBD1 or TRBD2 (6 bases each). This CDR3 has 13 residues. Germline assignment: CDR1 ENHRY and CDR2 SYGVKD.

To note about this clonotype: A read error is the likely source, as a far larger clone sits one nucleotide away. The chain combines TRBV6-8 with TRBJ2-7; either TRBD1 or TRBD2 may fit D (7 bases each). This CDR3 has 17 residues. Looked up from germline, CDR1 is MNHGY and CDR2 is SAAAGT. The CDR3 region has the DNA TGTTCCAGCAGTTACTCTGGGGCAGGGGGGGTTGCCTACGAGCAGTACTTC. Translating gives CSSSYSGAGGVAYEQYF.